This T cell receptor (beta chain) stems from a study of blood T cells in healthy people across ages. It was with a sample-barcoded 5' primer and a J-beta primer mix that a second PCR of about 6 to 11 cycles was run. TCRdb re-called the 5' RACE reads through MiXCR, storing one row per CDR3 protein. The data show 1.5 million to 2 million distinct CDR3 sequences, about 32% seen once. Per the germline V gene, CDR1 is DFQATT and CDR2 is SNEGSKA (reference sequence). The CDR3 covers 13 residues. V gave up 4 bases and J gave up 6 bases; unmatched junction bases: 5. Study-wide results and limits: Researchers judged that diversity estimates from one million T cells fell short of true values. Strong correlation was found linking TCR beta diversity to naive T cell percentage. While age rose, TCR beta diversity per million T cells dropped in a roughly linear way.

This clonotype was observed a handful of times. What it binds is not known. The chain links TRBV20-1 to TRBJ2-3, with TRBD1 matching over 9 bases. This sequence was found in a young woman in good health. The sample taken for sequencing was blood. CDR3 in DNA: TGCAGTGCTACGGGACAGGGATTCGATACGCAGTATTTT. Residues: CSATGQGFDTQYF.